This TCR beta chain was sequenced for a study of T cells after yellow fever vaccination (dated by TCRdb to the late 2010s). Some background on the complete study: The SMART-Seq v4 Ultra Low Input RNA kit was used to prepare libraries from fractions with low cell numbers. Blood was drawn at multiple timepoints before and after primary and secondary immunization, with bulk PBMC replicates and cell subsets isolated. Two healthy male donors, one aged 18 to 30 and one aged 30 to 40 years, made up the cohort. To follow T-cell clones before and after primary and booster YFV17D yellow fever vaccination, bulk TCR alpha and beta repertoires were sequenced over time. General findings and caveats noted by the study authors: After the booster, most clones that had expanded after primary vaccination were detected again (approximately 95% of CD4 and under 90% of CD8), suggesting broad maintenance of memory. A small share of clonotypes was detected in both CD4 and CD8 compartments, with the overlap likely arising from convergent recombination. Only a couple of donors were included in the study, so the extent to which the findings can be generalized is limited. The secondary T-cell response was found to be weaker but faster than the primary response, with a peak reached on day 5 rather than on day 15. Computational filtering was required because FACS-sorted repertoires could contain abundant contaminating clonotypes from the bulk population.

Comments on this clonotype: What antigen it recognizes has not been identified. No clone much larger than this one lies a single base away; base qualities are absent.

Looking up the germline V gene yields CDR1 SGDLS and CDR2 YYNGEE. V drops 3 bases and J drops 1 base, leaving 13 bases in between. The CDR3 spans 16 residues, from the cysteine through the phenylalanine. The CDR3 DNA has 48 bases and is translated from base 1. Explained via the paper, the treatment or condition label denotes: live attenuated yellow fever vaccine strain. At each blood-draw timepoint, two biological replicates of bulk PBMCs were obtained. PBMCs were isolated from peripheral blood using a standard Ficoll-Paque protocol. RNA was extracted with TriZol from bulk PBMCs, CD4 and CD8 fractions, and dextramer-positive and dextramer-negative fractions. TCR cDNA was made using 5'RACE template switching, a step that added a universal primer site and unique molecular identifiers. Priming for cDNA synthesis came from both the TCR alpha and TCR beta constant segments. Two PCR steps were used to amplify libraries, with sample barcodes and sequencing adapters being added in the second step. Libraries were sequenced on Illumina HiSeq 2500 (2x100 bp) or NovaSeq (2x150 bp). Under the source paper's analysis protocol: Demultiplexing of reads and collapsing into UMI consensus sequences were performed with MIGEC, and V(D)J alignment was carried out with MiXCR. Using edgeR on replicate PBMC samples, clonotypes were called vaccine-responding if FDR was below 0.01 and the log2 fold change was above 5 up to day 15. Each bulk clonotype was labeled CD4 or CD8 based on which sequenced repertoire, CD4 or CD8, contained the clonotype at higher abundance. TCRdb took the public reads, trimmed them with fastp at Q25, ran MiXCR for clone calling and kept in-frame beta chains. Every CDR3 protein is listed once, alongside the most common genes and DNA of its rows. Clone size and V and J calls follow TCRdb, not the original study. Across this sample there are some 600,000 distinct CDR3 sequences, with approximately 13% seen only once. 15% of the sample rests with the top ten.

This receptor was taken from a man aged 30-40 years who received the YFV17D yellow fever vaccine. The specimen was PBMCs, collected on the day of the yellow fever booster vaccination. The rearranged chain carries TRBV9 and TRBJ2-2; TRBD1 is a possible D gene, resting on 7 matching bases. The CDR3 protein sequence reads: CASSASGGQNTGELFF. The DNA sequence is given as TGTGCCAGCAGCGCGTCAGGGGGGCAGAACACCGGGGAGCTGTTTTTT.